The 24 T cell receptor beta chains below all came from one sample that was sequenced in a study of OX40 agonist ivuxolimab in advanced cancers. Only in-frame clones appear in the TCRdb table, and some are missing; sequencing was by immunoSEQ multiplex PCR. Of roughly 80,000 clones listed, roughly 85% are singletons. The material was CD4+ or CD8+ T cells sorted from blood, obtained in a trial of the OX40 agonist ivuxolimab. Receptors originate from an adult with an advanced solid tumor such as melanoma, head and neck, liver or kidney cancer.

The chain uses TRBV19 and TRBJ1-6; TRBD1 matches 9 bases. The CDR3 totals 16 residues. The V gene end was trimmed by 5 bases and the J gene end by 8 bases; junction bases not matched to a gene: 10. Per the germline V gene, CDR1 is LNHDA and CDR2 is SQIVND (reference sequence). In nucleotides, the CDR3 is TGTGCCAGTAGTCCAGACAGGGGGGACGGGTATTCACCCCTCCACTTT. Amino acids: CASSPDRGDGYSPLHF.

The gene calls are TRBV4-3 and TRBJ1-6, with 9 bases matching TRBD1. V dropped 3 bases and J dropped 8; count of bases not matched to a gene: 8. The CDR3 has 16 amino acids. CDR1 LGHNA and CDR2 YSLEER come from the germline V gene. This CDR3 is CASSQVTGGMYSPLHF. The CDR3, as DNA: TGCGCCAGCAGCCAGGTGACAGGGGGTATGTATTCACCCCTCCACTTT.

The gene calls are TRBV6-1 and TRBJ1-6; unclear D gene. V lost 1 base to trimming and J lost 0 bases, with 16 bases between them. The CDR3 loop spans 19 amino acids. Looked up from germline, CDR1 is MNHNS and CDR2 is SASEGT. DNA for the CDR3: TGTGCCAGCAGTGAAGTTGGGCCGCGACTAAGCTCCTATAATTCACCCCTCCACTTT. Its protein is CASSEVGPRLSSYNSPLHF.

The rearrangement joins TRBV19 to TRBJ2-1, with 7 bases fitting TRBD2. V dropped 9 bases and J dropped 5; count of bases not matched to a gene: 10. From germline, CDR1 is LNHDA and CDR2 SQIVND (reference sequence). The CDR3 runs to 14 residues. The chain's CDR3 is CARARGGLNNEQFF. CDR3 DNA: TGTGCCAGGGCCCGCGGGGGACTTAACAATGAGCAGTTCTTC.

The chain links TRBV30 to TRBJ2-1, with 10 bases lining up with TRBD1. Trimming at V came to 8 bases and at J to 8 bases, leaving 9 bases not matched to a gene. The CDR3 sequence is 13 residues long. Looked up from germline, CDR1 is GTSNPN and CDR2 is SVGIG (reference sequence). The CDR3 is CAGRDRGVDEQFF. CDR3 nucleotides: TGTGCCGGAAGGGACAGGGGTGTCGATGAGCAGTTCTTC.

The V and J genes are TRBV18 and TRBJ2-1; D not certain. The CDR3 loop spans 15 amino acids. Trimming cost V 3 bases and J 2 bases, with 11 bases left between them. The germline V gene encodes CDR1 KGHSH and CDR2 LQKENI. CDR3 coding DNA: TGTGCCAGCTCACCCGAATACCCCCCCTACAATGAGCAGTTCTTC. This gives the protein CASSPEYPPYNEQFF.

This chain joins TRBV7-2 and TRBJ1-3; D ambiguous. Trimming took off 0 bases at V and 10 bases at J, with 7 bases between the two ends. Germline CDR1 is SGHTA and CDR2 is FQGNSA. The CDR3 covers 12 residues. Here the CDR3 reads CASSLARGTIYF. The CDR3 region has the DNA TGTGCCAGCAGCTTAGCCCGGGGAACCATATATTTT.

CDR3 nucleotides: TGTGCCAGCTCCCAAGTCGGCGGGGAGCTGTTTTTT. This translates into CASSQVGGELFF. This rearrangement joins TRBV18 to TRBJ2-2; D ambiguous. The V and J ends lost 6 bases and 7 bases respectively, with 9 bases between them. This CDR3 has 12 residues. Per the germline V gene, CDR1 is KGHSH and CDR2 is LQKENI.

The chain recombines TRBV19 with TRBJ1-1, with TRBD1 as a possible D gene (6 bases). Trimming removed 10 bases at V and 4 bases at J, with 22 bases between. Germline V gene sequence: CDR1 LNHDA, CDR2 SQIVND (reference sequence). The CDR3 length is 15 residues. CDR3 amino acids: CATQNKQGGTTEAFF. The DNA of the CDR3 is TGTGCCACCCAAAATAAACAGGGTGGGACCACTGAAGCTTTCTTT.

As DNA, the CDR3 is TGTGCCAGCTCACTTGAGCAGCTGCCAGATACGCAGTATTTT. This sequence encodes CASSLEQLPDTQYF. The V and J genes are TRBV18 and TRBJ2-3; no clear D gene. With 4 bases removed from V and 4 bases from J, the gap between germline ends came to 12 bases. CDR1 and CDR2 from the germline V gene are KGHSH and LQKENI. This CDR3 contains 14 residues.

The chain has TRBV5-1 and TRBJ2-7; TRBD1 matches 9 bases. CDR1 SGHRS and CDR2 YFSETQ come from the germline V gene. The ends lost 5 bases at V and 7 bases at J; junction bases unmatched: 13. CDR3 length equals 15 residues. The chain's CDR3 is CASRLTGTGTKEQYF. CDR3 nucleotides: TGCGCCAGCAGGTTGACCGGGACAGGGACGAAAGAGCAGTACTTC.

This clone was counted a few times. The CDR3 sequence is CASSPIQGTGNTIYF. The CDR3 DNA sequence: TGTGCCAGTAGCCCGATACAGGGTACTGGAAACACCATATATTTT. This chain connects TRBV19 to TRBJ1-3; D is possibly TRBD1 (6 bases). The germline V and J ends were trimmed by 6 bases and 2 bases, with 14 bases remaining between them. The germline V gene encodes CDR1 LNHDA and CDR2 SQIVND (reference sequence). The CDR3 covers 15 residues.

The V gene is TRBV7-3, the J gene TRBJ2-6; perhaps TRBD2 as D (7 bases). The CDR3 contains 18 residues. Germline CDR1 and CDR2: SGHTA and FQGTGA. V was trimmed by 5 bases and J by 0 bases, leaving 17 bases between them. The CDR3 is CASSVISGGPSGANVLTF. The CDR3, as DNA: TGTGCCAGCAGCGTGATCTCGGGGGGCCCCTCTGGGGCCAACGTCCTGACTTTC.

This chain connects TRBV7-2 to TRBJ1-5, with unresolved D. The CDR3 is made up of 15 amino acids. The germline gives CDR1 SGHTA, CDR2 FQGNSA. The V gene lost 5 bases and the J gene lost 2 bases, with 13 bases spanning the gap. CDR3 coding DNA: TGTGCCAGCAGCCAGGACGCATATGGCAATCAGCCCCAGCATTTT. Translated, it gives CASSQDAYGNQPQHF.

The rearrangement links TRBV5-1 to TRBJ2-7; D uncertain. This CDR3 is built from 15 residues. Trimming stripped 2 bases from V and 3 bases from J, with 15 bases between. The germline V gene has CDR1 SGHRS and CDR2 YFSETQ. DNA of the CDR3: TGCGCCAGCAGCTTCGCCCAGGAAGGAAACTACGAGCAGTACTTC. Its translation: CASSFAQEGNYEQYF.

A word on this clone: The sample contains more than one DNA sequence encoding this CDR3. CDR3 in DNA: TGTGCCACCAGCCGGGGACAGGGGGACTATGGCTACACCTTC. Its translation: CATSRGQGDYGYTF. The V gene is TRBV15, the J gene TRBJ1-2; TRBD1 agrees at 11 bases. The ends lost 5 bases at V and 3 bases at J; junction bases unmatched: 2. Per the germline V gene, CDR1 is LNHNV and CDR2 is YYDKDF (reference sequence). CDR3 length: 14 residues.

V usage is TRBV5-1 and J usage is TRBJ2-1; the match to TRBD2 covers 7 bases. CDR1 is SGHRS, CDR2 YFSETQ, per germline. The CDR3 runs to 15 residues. The junction had 10 bases not matched to a gene; V was cut back by 1 base and J by 9 bases. The CDR3 region is CASSLNGGTTSEQFF. For the CDR3, the DNA is TGCGCCAGCAGCTTGAACGGGGGGACGACAAGTGAGCAGTTCTTC. Supplemented by reference TRBV5-1 and TRBJ2-1, the full variable domain reads KAGVTQTPRYLIKTRGQQVTLSCSPISGHRSVSWYQQTPGQGLQFLFEYFSETQRNKGNFPGRFSGRQFSNSRSEMNVSTLELGDSALYLCASSLNGGTTSEQFFGPGTRLTVL.

The V call is TRBV11-2, the J call TRBJ2-5; 7 nucleotides agree with TRBD2. The CDR3 loop spans 14 amino acids. In germline, CDR1 is SGHAT, CDR2 FQNNGV. V trimming: 1 base; J trimming: 4 bases; junction bases outside the gene matches: 3. The CDR3 bases are TGTGCCAGCAGCTTAGGGACTAGACCAGAGACCCAGTACTTC. Encoded protein: CASSLGTRPETQYF. Based on the CDR3 plus reference TRBV11-2 and TRBJ2-5, the full variable domain is EAGVAQSPRYKIIEKRQSVAFWCNPISGHATLYWYQQILGQGPKLLIQFQNNGVVDDSQLPKDRFSAERLKGVDSTLKIQPAKLEDSAVYLCASSLGTRPETQYFGPGTRLLVL.

The chain couples TRBV7-2 to TRBJ2-3, with TRBD2 matching over 11 bases. Germline V gene data show CDR1 as SGHTA and CDR2 as FQGNSA. The CDR3 loop spans 18 amino acids. Trimming removed 5 bases from V and 0 bases from J; junction bases left unmatched: 10. The CDR3 here is CASSITSGGASSTDTQYF. The CDR3 nucleotides are TGTGCCAGCAGCATAACTAGCGGGGGCGCCAGTAGCACAGATACGCAGTATTTT.

The rearrangement uses TRBV6-1 and TRBJ1-1, with a tentative D call TRBD1 (5 bases). Trimming shortened V by 3 bases and J by 1 base, and 9 bases separated the two germline ends. Germline V gene lookup returns CDR1 MNHNS and CDR2 SASEGT. The CDR3 extends over 14 amino acids. The CDR3 loop is CASSEVQGNTEAFF. The CDR3 DNA reads TGTGCCAGCAGTGAGGTGCAGGGGAACACTGAAGCTTTCTTT.

This clone has just one count. The chain couples TRBV7-2 to TRBJ1-2; weak D call: TRBD1 (6 bases). V lost 5 bases and J 4 bases, leaving 14 bases between the germline ends. The CDR3 length is 14 residues. CDR1 is SGHTA and CDR2 is FQGNSA in the germline V gene. This CDR3 reads CASSSRGLGYGYTF. The CDR3 region has the DNA TGTGCCAGCAGCAGCAGGGGCCTCGGCTATGGCTACACCTTC.

The rearrangement uses TRBV30 and TRBJ2-7, with 7 positions matching TRBD2. The length of the CDR3 is 13 residues. Germline assignment: CDR1 GTSNPN and CDR2 SVGIG (reference sequence). The ends lost 3 bases at V and 3 bases at J; junction bases unmatched: 5. The CDR3 protein is CAWSRDYLYEQYF. The CDR3 region has the DNA TGTGCCTGGAGCCGGGACTATCTCTACGAGCAGTACTTC.

J is TRBJ1-6 and V is TRBV7-8, with 8 bases identical to TRBD1. Germline values: CDR1 SGHVS, CDR2 FQNEAQ. This CDR3 comprises 18 residues. Germline trimming cut 3 bases from V and 9 bases from J; bases unmatched to any gene: 16. The CDR3 here is CASSLGGTGRIVGSPLHF. DNA for the CDR3: TGTGCCAGCAGCTTGGGAGGGACAGGTCGAATCGTTGGTTCACCCCTCCACTTT. The full variable domain, in which reference TRBV7-8 and TRBJ1-6 provide the parts outside the CDR3, is GAGVSQSPRYKVAKRGQDVALRCDPISGHVSLFWYQQALGQGPEFLTYFQNEAQLDKSGLPSDRFFAERPEGSVSTLKIQRTQQEDSAVYLCASSLGGTGRIVGSPLHFGNGTRLTVT.

This sequence joins TRBV30 and TRBJ1-4, with a tentative D call TRBD1 (5 bases). The CDR3 covers 14 residues. Germline V gene lookup returns CDR1 GTSNPN and CDR2 SVGIG (reference sequence). V lost 2 bases and J 12 bases, leaving 19 bases between the germline ends. In nucleotides, the CDR3 is TGTGCCTGGAGTCCCAAACGGACCGGGACTCAACTGTTTTTT. Translated: CAWSPKRTGTQLFF.